The 4 T cell receptor beta chains below were found in one sample sequenced in a study of cytomegalovirus exposure and HLA in healthy donors. The PCR was carried out with 60 Vbeta primers and 13 Jbeta primers. Some clones are missing from TCRdb's copy, which holds only in-frame ones; the method was immunoSEQ multiplex PCR. This table has around 210,000 clones, roughly 81% appearing once. Sequencing was performed on PBMCs. All receptors derive from a girl aged 2 to 10 in good health and CMV-seronegative.

This clone has only a few counts. The chain uses TRBV5-4 and TRBJ2-5; 8 nucleotides line up with TRBD2. The DNA matches TRBJ2-7 better at its end, which makes the J call doubtful. This CDR3 contains 15 residues. Germline V gene sequence: CDR1 SGHNT, CDR2 YYREEE (reference sequence). CDR3 residues: CASSLPTSGSYEQYF. Here the CDR3 DNA reads TGTGCCAGCAGCCTCCCCACTAGCGGCTCCTACGAGCAGTACTTC.

The chain links TRBV2 to TRBJ1-1; D is uncertain. The CDR3 has 13 residues. The ends were cut back, 11 bases at V and 5 bases at J, with 18 bases in the middle. The germline V gene encodes CDR1 SNHLY and CDR2 FYNNEI. The CDR3 loop is CAYWEGGRTEAFF. The DNA of the CDR3 is TGTGCCTACTGGGAGGGTGGAAGAACTGAAGCTTTCTTT.

The genes are TRBV5-4 and TRBJ1-6; possibly TRBD1 for D (5 bases). Germline lookup yields CDR1 SGHNT and CDR2 YYREEE (reference sequence). The CDR3 loop spans 16 amino acids. V shed 1 base and J shed 6 bases, with 14 bases lying between them. The CDR3 sequence is CASSLLGGKLNSPLHF. CDR3 bases: TGTGCCAGCAGCTTGTTGGGGGGTAAACTTAATTCACCCCTCCACTTT.

This clone was observed a few times. The CDR3 DNA reads TGCGCCAGCAGTCACCCGGGACTTAGGAACACTGAAGCTTTCTTT. This encodes CASSHPGLRNTEAFF. The chain uses TRBV4-1 and TRBJ1-1, with D tentatively TRBD1 (5 bases). V was trimmed by 6 bases and J by 1 base, leaving 15 bases between them. Germline CDR1 reads MGHRA; CDR2 reads YSYEKL. This CDR3 spans 15 amino acids.